This T cell receptor (beta chain) comes out of a study of a mutant IDH1 vaccine in newly diagnosed glioma (TCRdb year 2021). Concerning the study at large: Vaccination began 4-6 weeks after radiotherapy alone, or alongside temozolomide cycles in the chemotherapy-containing groups. The approximately 33 treated patients were 62.5% male and about 38% female, with a mean age of around 40 years. Prior to enrollment, patients had been given standard therapy consisting of radiotherapy alone, temozolomide alone, or radiochemotherapy with temozolomide, with the combination given to most patients. The week-35 safety follow-up was designated visit V12, and the week-47 end of study was designated visit V13. Peripheral blood was collected at six visits: V03 (baseline), V05, V07, V10, V12 and V13. For exploratory analyses, about two dozen treated patients had longitudinal TCRB deep sequencing done wherever samples were available. General study outcomes and caveats: Selection of PBMC samples for TCRB deep sequencing was based on availability. The authors noted that analyses of patient blood samples could not be reproduced because of sample limitations. No apparent relationship was observed between pseudoprogression and alterations in the top peripheral T cell clonotypes detected by TCRB sequencing. Immune responses induced by the vaccine were seen in 90% to 95% of patients across multiple MHC alleles.

The sample's time point label, in plain terms: week 35, safety follow-up. Every vaccine dose consisted of 300 ug of a 20-mer mutant IDH1 peptide in Montanide, administered subcutaneously together with topical imiquimod. Eight vaccinations were administered to patients in weeks 1, 3, 5, 7, 11, 15, 19 and 23, corresponding to visits V03 through V10. All donors had newly diagnosed IDH1-mutant astrocytomas of WHO grade 3 or 4 that showed loss of nuclear ATRX. The samples were drawn from NOA16, a multicentre, single-arm, open-label phase I trial in Germany that tested a mutant IDH1 peptide vaccine in humans for the first time. The DNeasy Blood and Tissue Kit was used to extract genomic DNA from EDTA blood for TCRB sequencing. On this clone: Its antigen target is currently unknown. Per-base qualities were not stored, and no clone one base away is much larger.

Libraries were constructed by the immunoSEQ multiplex PCR assay. The hsTCRB Kit was used according to the manufacturer's protocol to amplify rearranged TCR beta chain sequences. An Illumina MiSeq was used to sequence the TCRB libraries. On the authors' methods: The kit vendor's proprietary platform handled demultiplexing, trimming and gene mapping. Held by TCRdb, this immuneACCESS table contains in-frame sequences only and omits some clones. Under half of the omission traces to an unresolved V gene where checked; the cause of the rest is unknown. V, J and clone size are those of that table, while D and trimming were read from the DNA. The sample records approximately 31,000 clones, about four fifths of which are singletons. The top ten constitute approximately 3.4% of the sample. From cysteine to phenylalanine, the CDR3 is 12 amino acids long. Only the CDR3 portion is preserved as DNA: 36 bases, with reading frame beginning at the first base. CDR1 and CDR2, per the germline V gene, are KGHSH and LQKENI. For this chain, trimming is 3 bases at the V end and 7 bases at the J end, and the number of junction bases without a gene match is 2.

In this chain, TRBV18 is recombined with TRBJ1-1; TRBD1 matches 7 bases in the middle. The sequence was obtained from a man aged 35 to 55 with glioma. Some clones in this sample may be carry-over from other donors' samples. This sample comprised PBMCs, obtained from a glioma patient whose treatment included an IDH1 peptide vaccine. The DNA is TGTGCCAGCTCACCGACAGGGCGTGAAGCTTTCTTT. Protein translation: CASSPTGREAFF.